The 5 T cell receptor beta chains below come from one sample, sequenced in a study of T cell responses to AZD1222 COVID-19 vaccine (TCRdb year 2021). The label giving this sample's time point can be read as: about 28 days (+/-7) after the second vaccine dose. Taken with the paper, the label for treatment or condition translates to: meningococcal conjugate vaccine given as trial control. The method behind the library was the immunoSEQ multiplex PCR assay. Imported from immuneACCESS, the table was reduced by TCRdb to in-frame sequences with V and J called. These copies leave out some clones; in studies compared against another copy, an unresolved V gene accounts for under half, and the cause of the remainder is not known. The sample profile shows about 180,000 clones; 70% to 90% of them were found once. The ten largest make up around 4.5% of the sample. This sample comprised peripheral blood, obtained 28 days after the second dose of the MenACWY control vaccine. The receptor source for this set is an adult who received the MenACWY meningococcal vaccine as a control.

This sequence joins TRBV6-5 and TRBJ1-2, with 9 bases lining up with TRBD1. The CDR3 totals 15 residues. After removal of 6 bases from V and 1 base from J, the junction contained 6 bases not matched to a gene. Germline-derived CDR1 and CDR2 are MNHEY and SVGAGI. CDR3 DNA: TGTGCCAGCAGACTTGGGACAGGGAATAACTATGGCTACACCTTC. Translation gives CASRLGTGNNYGYTF.

The genes are TRBV6-5 and TRBJ1-4; maybe TRBD1 (6 bases). CDR3 length: 14 amino acids. CDR1 and CDR2 (germline): MNHEY, SVGAGI. V was pared by 6 bases and J by 8 bases, with 16 bases between. As DNA, the CDR3 is TGTGCCAGCAGGTTTCAGGGGAGCGGGGAAAAACTGTTTTTT. Protein: CASRFQGSGEKLFF.

The chain is built from TRBV30 and TRBJ2-5; D not certain. Germline V gives CDR1 GTSNPN, CDR2 SVGIG (reference sequence). V was cut by 0 bases and J by 1 base, with 9 bases left in between. The length of the CDR3 is 14 residues. The CDR3 bases are TGTGCCTGGAGTGTGTCCGGGCTCCAAGAGACCCAGTACTTC. Its translation is CAWSVSGLQETQYF.

The rearrangement joins TRBV2 to TRBJ1-4; possibly TRBD1 for D (6 bases). The CDR3 totals 14 residues. V was pared by 8 bases and J by 5 bases, with 15 bases between. The germline V gene encodes CDR1 SNHLY and CDR2 FYNNEI. In DNA form, the CDR3 reads TGTGCCAGCTCCATGGACAGACACAATGAAAAACTGTTTTTT. Translation: CASSMDRHNEKLFF.

CDR3 residues: CATNGPGTTAGGELFF. The CDR3, as DNA: TGTGCCACCAACGGCCCCGGGACTACCGCCGGAGGGGAGCTGTTTTTT. The V and J genes are TRBV24-1 and TRBJ2-2; 7 nucleotides match TRBD2. Germline V gene sequence: CDR1 KGHDR, CDR2 SFDVKD. The junction had 16 bases not matched to a gene; V was cut back by 8 bases and J by 8 bases. The CDR3 extends over 16 amino acids.